This entry lists 27 T cell receptor beta chains sequenced from one sample in a study of T cells in Graves' hyperthyroidism and ophthalmopathy. Amplified TCR beta CDR3 regions derived from RNA transcripts. TCR CDR3 underwent first-round RT-PCR with the HTBI primer set. Via MiXCR, TCRdb re-called the multiplex PCR reads, giving one row per CDR3 protein. The profile shows 650,000 to 850,000 distinct CDR3 sequences, about 17% of them singletons. What was sequenced was blood. These receptors originate from a woman between 50 and 59 years old with Graves' hyperthyroidism that later progressed to Graves' ophthalmopathy.

In this sample, this clonotype turned up a few times. The chain has TRBV10-3 and TRBJ2-6; 10 bases are a match to TRBD1. Trimming cost V 0 bases and J 1 base; bases outside gene matches: 6. Germline loops: CDR1 ENHRY, CDR2 SYGVKD. This CDR3 is built from 19 residues. DNA of the CDR3: TGTGCCATCAGTGAGTCGCGGGGACAGGGGATATCTGGGGCCAACGTCCTGACTTTC. Its protein is CAISESRGQGISGANVLTF.

This clonotype occurred a few times. The rearrangement joins TRBV6-2 or TRBV6-3 to TRBJ1-3, with D possibly being TRBD1 (5 bases). CDR1 is MNHEY and CDR2 is SVGEGT in the germline V gene. V lost 11 bases to trimming and J lost 2 bases, with 19 bases between them. The CDR3 runs to 15 residues. The CDR3, as DNA: TGTGCCGGCGTCGGCAGGGCGATTACTGGAAACACCATATATTTT. It yields the protein CAGVGRAITGNTIYF.

V is TRBV2 and J is TRBJ2-3; no definite D call. Trimming left V 1 base short and J 4 bases short, with 9 bases between. Germline V gene sequence: CDR1 SNHLY, CDR2 FYNNEI. CDR3 length: 14 residues. The CDR3 sequence is CASSEGAGPDTQYF. The CDR3 DNA sequence: TGTGCCAGCAGTGAAGGGGCAGGCCCAGATACGCAGTATTTT.

The rearrangement links TRBV5-5 to TRBJ1-1, with a possible D match to TRBD1 (5 bases). Trimming shortened V by 4 bases and J by 0 bases, and 16 bases separated the two germline ends. The CDR3 runs to 16 residues. CDR1 is SGHKS and CDR2 is YYEKEE in the germline V gene (reference sequence). The CDR3 is CASSQTGSRMNTEAFF. The CDR3 DNA reads TGTGCCAGCAGCCAAACAGGTTCTCGAATGAACACTGAAGCTTTCTTT.

The CDR3 sequence is CASSSYGAIYNEQFF. In DNA, the CDR3 is TGTGCCAGCAGCTCTTACGGTGCGATCTACAATGAGCAGTTCTTC. The V gene is TRBV11-3, the J gene TRBJ2-1; D is unclear. The CDR3 is made up of 15 amino acids. Trimming removed 4 bases from V and 3 bases from J, with 13 bases in between. In germline, CDR1 is SGHNT, CDR2 YENEEA. Full variable domain (missing parts from reference TRBV11-3 and TRBJ2-1): EAGVVQSPRYKIIEKKQPVAFWCNPISGHNTLYWYLQNLGQGPELLIRYENEEAVDDSQLPKDRFSAERLKGVDSTLKIQPAELGDSAVYLCASSSYGAIYNEQFFGPGTRLTVL.

This clonotype was observed at least ten times. The genes are TRBV20-1 and TRBJ1-1, with D unclear. Trimming removed 5 bases from V and 10 bases from J, with 8 bases in between. CDR1 DFQATT and CDR2 SNEGSKA come from the germline V gene (reference sequence). This CDR3 is built from 9 residues. The CDR3 is CSARPSAFF. In nucleotides, the CDR3 is TGCAGTGCTCGACCCTCAGCTTTCTTT.

This clonotype occurred many times. The chain couples TRBV2 to TRBJ2-5; the match to TRBD2 covers 11 bases. V lost 4 bases to trimming and J lost 2 bases; unmatched junction nucleotides: 6. The CDR3 is 16 residues long. CDR1 is SNHLY, CDR2 FYNNEI, per germline. In DNA form, the CDR3 reads TGTGCCAGCAGTGTACCTAGCGGGGGGATACAAGAGACCCAGTACTTC. Amino acids: CASSVPSGGIQETQYF.

This chain uses TRBV30 with TRBJ1-2, with a possible D match to TRBD1 (6 bases). Germline CDR1 is GTSNPN and CDR2 is SVGIG (reference sequence). V was pared by 2 bases and J by 7 bases, with 20 bases between. The CDR3 sequence is 15 residues long. The CDR3 loop is CAWSLTSRGPSGYTF. The CDR3 bases are TGTGCCTGGAGTCTTACTTCCAGGGGACCTTCTGGCTACACCTTC.

CDR3 DNA sequence: TGTGCCATCAGTGTGGCTAACACCAGAAATAGCAATCAGCCCCAGCATTTT. This translates into CAISVANTRNSNQPQHF. The chain couples TRBV10-3 to TRBJ1-5, with no clear D. Trimming removed 4 bases from V and 0 bases from J, with 16 bases in between. The CDR3 runs 17 residues. From germline, CDR1 is ENHRY and CDR2 SYGVKD.

The CDR3 sequence is CSVEEEGSYEQYF. CDR3 nucleotides: TGCAGCGTTGAAGAGGAAGGGTCCTACGAGCAGTACTTC. V is TRBV29-1 and J is TRBJ2-7, with D unclear. V lost 0 bases and J 1 base, leaving 7 bases between the germline ends. Germline CDR1 and CDR2: SQVTM and ANQGSEA. The CDR3 extends over 13 amino acids.

The DNA of the CDR3 is TGTGCCAGCAGCAGTGACTTTATCCAAGAGACCCAGTACTTC. Translated, it gives CASSSDFIQETQYF. The gene calls are TRBV11-2 and TRBJ2-5; D is uncertain. V lost 5 bases and J lost 1, with 11 bases in between. This CDR3 contains 14 residues. Germline lookup yields CDR1 SGHAT and CDR2 FQNNGV.

The chain recombines TRBV10-2 with TRBJ2-3; a weak D match, TRBD1 (5 bases). The CDR3 loop spans 13 amino acids. Between the trimmed V and J ends, which lost 8 bases and 0 bases, there was a span of 9 bases. The germline V gene encodes CDR1 WSHSY and CDR2 SAAADI. CDR3 sequence: CASQTVSTDTQYF. The DNA of the CDR3 is TGCGCCAGCCAGACAGTGAGCACAGATACGCAGTATTTT.

This chain uses TRBV7-9 with TRBJ1-5; D call uncertain. Germline V CDR1 and CDR2: SEHNR, FQNEAQ (reference sequence). Trimming cost V 3 bases and J 5 bases, with 8 bases left between them. This CDR3 comprises 13 residues. CDR3 region: CASSLEVHQPQHF. The CDR3 nucleotides read TGTGCCAGCAGCTTGGAAGTCCATCAGCCCCAGCATTTT.

This clonotype was recorded at least ten times. The chain combines TRBV12-3 or TRBV12-4 with TRBJ1-1, with 8 nucleotides matching TRBD1. This CDR3 contains 14 residues. V dropped 0 bases and J dropped 7; count of bases not matched to a gene: 4. In DNA, the CDR3 is TGTGCCAGCAGTTTAGCGTCAGGGGGCCTTGAAGCTTTCTTT. This codes for CASSLASGGLEAFF.

This chain connects TRBV19 to TRBJ2-4; D perhaps matches TRBD2 (5 bases). Per the germline V gene, CDR1 is LNHDA and CDR2 is SQIVND (reference sequence). V was trimmed by 5 bases and J by 5 bases, leaving 16 bases between them. CDR3 length: 15 residues. The CDR3 region has the DNA TGTGCCAGTAGTCCCCCCCTGGTCGGGGAAAACATTCAGTACTTC. It yields the protein CASSPPLVGENIQYF.

The V gene is TRBV20-1, the J gene TRBJ2-6; 8 bases agree with TRBD1. Germline CDR1 and CDR2: DFQATT and SNEGSKA (reference sequence). Losses at the gene ends were 4 bases for V and 4 bases for J; bases not matched to a gene: 6. CDR3 length: 15 residues. CDR3 nucleotides: TGCAGTGCTATGCCTCAGGGGGCAGGGGCCAACGTCCTGACTTTC. Its translation: CSAMPQGAGANVLTF.

There are a few counts of this clonotype. The CDR3 DNA reads TGTGCCAGCAGGACGTATAGCAATCAGCCCCAGCATTTT. This codes for CASRTYSNQPQHF. This chain links TRBV27 with TRBJ1-5, with D uncertain. CDR3 length equals 13 residues. The germline V and J ends were trimmed by 6 bases and 0 bases, with 6 bases remaining between them. The germline gives CDR1 MNHEY, CDR2 SMNVEV (reference sequence).

This clonotype was observed many times. V usage is TRBV18 and J usage is TRBJ2-7; TRBD1 aligns across 9 bases. V lost 3 bases to trimming and J lost 2 bases; unmatched junction nucleotides: 5. The germline gives CDR1 KGHSH, CDR2 LQKENI. This CDR3 has 15 amino acids. Here the CDR3 reads CASSPLGQGTYEQYF. CDR3 nucleotide sequence: TGTGCCAGCTCACCTTTGGGACAGGGAACCTACGAGCAGTACTTC.

This clonotype was observed at least ten times. V gene TRBV18 combines with J gene TRBJ2-5; maybe TRBD2 (6 bases). Trimming shortened V by 2 bases and J by 4 bases, and 17 bases separated the two germline ends. This CDR3 contains 16 residues. CDR1 is KGHSH, CDR2 LQKENI, per germline. The CDR3 protein is CASSPAFGGRGETQYF. The CDR3 region has the DNA TGTGCCAGCTCACCAGCTTTCGGGGGACGAGGAGAGACCCAGTACTTC.

This clonotype was seen ten or more times. This sequence joins TRBV5-1 and TRBJ2-3, with 9 nucleotides matching TRBD2. The CDR3 length is 16 residues. Germline CDR1 and CDR2: SGHRS and YFSETQ. V lost 4 bases and J lost 2; bases outside the gene matches: 8. The CDR3 loop is CASSIRAGGFTDTQYF. DNA for the CDR3: TGCGCCAGCAGCATACGAGCGGGGGGTTTCACAGATACGCAGTATTTT.

This clonotype has a count of ten or more. This chain uses TRBV10-2 with TRBJ2-5, with 9 bases lining up with TRBD2. Germline V CDR1 and CDR2: WSHSY, SAAADI. Trimming cost V 2 bases and J 1 base; bases outside gene matches: 8. The length of the CDR3 is 17 residues. This CDR3 is CASSEVGLAGAQETQYF. The CDR3 region has the DNA TGCGCCAGCAGTGAGGTCGGGTTAGCGGGGGCCCAAGAGACCCAGTACTTC.

This clonotype was seen at least ten times. This sequence joins TRBV7-8 and TRBJ2-1; no firm D call. Germline assignment: CDR1 SGHVS and CDR2 FQNEAQ. Trimming pared 1 base from V and 4 bases from J, leaving 8 bases between. The CDR3 loop spans 14 amino acids. The CDR3 is CASSLEESYNEQFF. CDR3 DNA: TGTGCCAGCAGCTTAGAGGAGTCTTACAATGAGCAGTTCTTC.

In its sample, this clonotype was seen many times. CDR3 in DNA: TGTGCCAGCAGCTTAGGCGTGTGGACAGATACGCAGTATTTT. Translation: CASSLGVWTDTQYF. J is TRBJ2-3 and V is TRBV11-2; D gene unclear. From germline, CDR1 is SGHAT and CDR2 FQNNGV. The CDR3 runs to 14 residues. The V and J ends lost 1 base and 3 bases respectively, with 8 bases between them.

This rearrangement joins TRBV7-9 to TRBJ1-1; D unresolved. Per germline, CDR1 SEHNR and CDR2 FQNEAQ (reference sequence). The CDR3 loop spans 13 amino acids. Trimming stripped 7 bases from V and 0 bases from J, with 9 bases between. DNA for the CDR3: TGTGCCAGCAACCCCCACGTGAACACTGAAGCTTTCTTT. Translation: CASNPHVNTEAFF. Supplemented by reference TRBV7-9 and TRBJ1-1, the full variable domain reads DTGVSQNPRHKITKRGQNVTFRCDPISEHNRLYWYRQTLGQGPEFLTYFQNEAQLEKSRLLSDRFSAERPKGSFSTLEIQRTEQGDSAMYLCASNPHVNTEAFFGQGTRLTVV.

This clonotype was counted only a few times. The J gene is TRBJ1-3, the V gene TRBV9; D gene uncertain. Germline V gene lookup returns CDR1 SGDLS and CDR2 YYNGEE. V lost 0 bases and J lost 0, with 16 bases in between. This CDR3 comprises 18 residues. In nucleotides, the CDR3 is TGTGCCAGCAGCGTAGTGGATACAGCTTATGGCTCTGGAAACACCATATATTTT. The encoded protein is CASSVVDTAYGSGNTIYF.

The V call is TRBV20-1, the J call TRBJ2-5; TRBD2 aligns across 8 bases. J was trimmed by 4 bases and V by 3 bases; bases with no gene match: 13. CDR1 and CDR2 (germline): DFQATT, SNEGSKA (reference sequence). The CDR3 loop spans 16 amino acids. This CDR3 is CSASPSSGGMGETQYF. CDR3 nucleotide sequence: TGCAGTGCTAGCCCCAGCAGCGGGGGAATGGGAGAGACCCAGTACTTC.

This clonotype was seen repeatedly, ten times or more. The J gene is TRBJ1-5, the V gene TRBV20-1; weak D call: TRBD1 (5 bases). The CDR3 extends over 13 amino acids. The ends were cut back, 6 bases at V and 2 bases at J, with 11 bases in the middle. CDR1 and CDR2 (germline): DFQATT, SNEGSKA (reference sequence). The CDR3 DNA sequence: TGCAGTGCCATTCAGGGCGGCAATCAGCCCCAGCATTTT. Translated, it gives CSAIQGGNQPQHF.